A single T cell receptor beta chain is shown here with its context. This specimen includes other DNA sequences encoding the same CDR3. The sample comes from a study of blood T cell repertoires in COVID-19. Across the whole study: COVID-19 samples, acute and convalescent, were from the United States, Italy and Spain. Sources were T cells, B-cell-depleted T cells, or PBMCs; the material itself was cDNA or gDNA.

Germline CDR1 is SGHRS and CDR2 is YFSETQ. V shed 3 bases and J shed 1 base, with 10 bases lying between them. The CDR3 loop spans 14 amino acids. TCRdb keeps only in-frame clones here, not all; method: immunoSEQ multiplex PCR. The sample carries fewer than 200,000 clones, around 89% recorded once. The V gene is TRBV5-1, the J gene TRBJ1-1; possibly TRBD1 for D (5 bases). Sequenced input: peripheral blood. The receptor's source is a man between 40 and 49 years old with active or convalescent COVID-19. The chain's CDR3 is CASSSGRGNTEAFF. CDR3 sequence (DNA): TGCGCCAGCAGCTCGGGGAGGGGGAACACTGAAGCTTTCTTT. Using reference TRBV5-1 and TRBJ1-1 for the parts outside the CDR3, the full variable domain is KAGVTQTPRYLIKTRGQQVTLSCSPISGHRSVSWYQQTPGQGLQFLFEYFSETQRNKGNFPGRFSGRQFSNSRSEMNVSTLELGDSALYLCASSSGRGNTEAFFGQGTRLTVV.